Reported below is one T cell receptor beta chain. Its antigen is undetermined. CD45RO-negative CD8 cells positively selected for CCR7 made up the naive population, which excluded terminally differentiated effector memory CD45RA+ cells. The assay was run at deep level. Generated by immunoSEQ multiplex PCR, the TCRdb table keeps only in-frame clones and is missing some. The sample lists about 1.9 million clones; over 85% were seen once. CDR1 is LGHNA, CDR2 YNFKEQ, per germline. Trimming removed 0 bases at V and 6 bases at J, with 15 bases between. CDR3 size: 15 residues. The sample originates from a study of shared clonotypes between healthy human individuals. General study findings and limits: Researchers sampled only blood; tissue repertoires likely differ. Sorted-subset sequencing, rarefaction showed, was incomplete despite large depth. Larger estimated richness was generally seen in naive subsets than in memory subsets.

This chain links TRBV4-2 with TRBJ2-7; no definite D call. The TCR comes from a young man in good health. Some clones in this sample may be carry-over from other donors' samples. Input material: naive CD8+ T cells from PBMCs. CDR3 bases: TGTGCCAGCAGCCAAGATCTGGTGTCAGGAAGCGAGCAGTACTTC. It encodes CASSQDLVSGSEQYF.